These 21 T cell receptor beta chains came from one sample sequenced in a study of follicular helper T cells after annual influenza vaccination listed by TCRdb under 2017. Preparation of the library involved the immunoSEQ multiplex PCR assay. Entries here come from immuneACCESS through TCRdb and include only in-frame sequences with V and J called. Some clones fail to appear in such tables; in the studies checked, an unresolved V gene covers under half of the shortfall, and the cause of the remainder is unknown. The sample data list thousands of clones, and roughly 80% of these were observed just once. Together, the top ten hold approximately 1.4% of the sample. The time point label of this sample denotes: 2015-2016 season, pre-vaccination. The sequenced sample was CXCR5+ CD38- circulating T follicular helper cells from blood, obtained on the day of influenza vaccination. This sample's cell subset or site label indicates: circulating Tfh, non-naive CD4+CXCR5+PD-1+ (ICOS+CD38+ or ICOS-CD38-). Source of these receptors: an adult who received the influenza vaccine.

The chain combines TRBV10-3 with TRBJ2-1; no reliable D call. Between the trimmed V and J ends, which lost 0 bases and 15 bases, there was a span of 18 bases. The CDR3 sequence is 14 residues long. Germline V CDR1 and CDR2: ENHRY, SYGVKD. This CDR3 reads CAISESPPGTARFF. The CDR3, as DNA: TGTGCCATCAGTGAGTCCCCCCCGGGTACGGCTCGGTTCTTC.

The V gene is TRBV6-5, the J gene TRBJ1-2, with 9 positions matching TRBD1. CDR1 and CDR2 from the germline V gene are MNHEY and SVGAGI. This CDR3 contains 13 residues. J lost 7 bases, V lost 6 bases, and 6 bases had no gene match. In nucleotides, the CDR3 is TGTGCCAGCAGCTTACAGGGGGCGGCTGGCTACACCTTC. Amino acid sequence: CASSLQGAAGYTF.

V and J are TRBV5-1 and TRBJ2-1, with 14 bases fitting TRBD2. There are 17 residues in the CDR3. Germline CDR1 SGHRS, CDR2 YFSETQ. V gave up 0 bases and J gave up 3 bases; unmatched junction bases: 2. For the CDR3, the DNA is TGCGCCAGCAGCTTGGGACTAGCGGGAGGGGACTACAATGAGCAGTTCTTC. This sequence encodes CASSLGLAGGDYNEQFF.

The rearrangement links TRBV5-5 to TRBJ1-2; D is ambiguous. This CDR3 comprises 13 residues. Trimming removed 1 base at V and 4 bases at J, with 8 bases between. From germline, CDR1 is SGHKS and CDR2 YYEKEE (reference sequence). The CDR3 reads CASSLSGIYGYTF. CDR3 nucleotide sequence: TGTGCCAGCAGCTTGTCCGGGATCTATGGCTACACCTTC.

The rearrangement uses TRBV7-9 and TRBJ2-2; no clear D gene. The CDR3 covers 18 residues. Germline V lookup: CDR1 SEHNR, CDR2 FQNEAQ (reference sequence). With 0 bases removed from V and 1 base from J, the gap between germline ends came to 15 bases. The CDR3 region has the DNA TGTGCCAGCAGCTTAGCCCTGAGGTTGGTAGTGAACACCGGGGAGCTGTTTTTT. Protein sequence: CASSLALRLVVNTGELFF.

The chain combines TRBV19 with TRBJ1-5; 8 positions agree with TRBD1. Trimming removed 5 bases from V and 0 bases from J; junction bases left unmatched: 9. Per germline, CDR1 LNHDA and CDR2 SQIVND (reference sequence). The CDR3 contains 17 residues. The CDR3 spells CASSLIRGQDSNQPQHF. In nucleotides, the CDR3 is TGTGCCAGTAGTCTCATTAGGGGACAGGATAGCAATCAGCCCCAGCATTTT.

The chain recombines TRBV28 with TRBJ1-1; possibly TRBD1 for D (6 bases). Germline assignment: CDR1 MDHEN and CDR2 SYDVKM. The CDR3 has 15 amino acids. The germline V and J ends were trimmed by 3 bases and 5 bases, with 16 bases remaining between them. The DNA of the CDR3 is TGTGCCAGCAGTTTGAGGGGGGGGGCGCGAACTGAAGCTTTCTTT. This codes for CASSLRGGARTEAFF.

The chain carries TRBV5-5 and TRBJ1-5; the match to TRBD1 covers 8 bases. Trimming at V came to 4 bases and at J to 2 bases, leaving 5 bases not matched to a gene. Per the germline V gene, CDR1 is SGHKS and CDR2 is YYEKEE (reference sequence). This CDR3 has 15 residues. Here the CDR3 DNA reads TGTGCCAGCAGCAGACAGGGGCAGGGCAATCAGCCCCAGCATTTT. It encodes CASSRQGQGNQPQHF.

J is TRBJ2-6 and V is TRBV5-8; no definite D call. Germline V gives CDR1 SGHTS, CDR2 YDEGEE. The length of the CDR3 is 17 residues. Trimming removed 5 bases from V and 0 bases from J, with 15 bases in between. Written as DNA, the CDR3 is TGTGCCAGCAGGGTCCCCGCCAGCAGCTCTGGGGCCAACGTCCTGACTTTC. This codes for CASRVPASSSGANVLTF.

The table lists this clone with a few counts. This rearrangement joins TRBV4-2 to TRBJ2-2; D uncertain. From germline, CDR1 is LGHNA and CDR2 YNFKEQ. The CDR3 has 16 residues. V was clipped by 0 bases and J by 0 bases, with 8 bases between them. CDR3 region: CASSQEVYSNTGELFF. The DNA for the CDR3 is TGTGCCAGCAGCCAAGAAGTCTACTCGAACACCGGGGAGCTGTTTTTT.

This clone has a handful of counts. The rearrangement joins TRBV27 to TRBJ2-7; D remains ambiguous. The germline CDR1 and CDR2 sequences are MNHEY and SMNVEV (reference sequence). V was trimmed by 6 bases and J by 1 base, leaving 13 bases between them. The CDR3 is 14 amino acids. CDR3 in amino acids: CASSRSGPSYEQYF. The CDR3 DNA follows: TGTGCCAGCAGCCGCTCCGGGCCTTCCTACGAGCAGTACTTC.

The rearrangement links TRBV19 to TRBJ2-1, with 10 nucleotides matching TRBD2. This CDR3 has 16 residues. CDR1 is LNHDA and CDR2 is SQIVND in the germline V gene (reference sequence). Trimming cost V 5 bases and J 4 bases; bases outside gene matches: 8. CDR3 loop: CASSSWTSGQYNEQFF. In DNA, the CDR3 is TGTGCCAGTAGTTCGTGGACTAGCGGACAATACAATGAGCAGTTCTTC.

The chain is built from TRBV27 and TRBJ2-1; TRBD1 matches 10 bases. CDR1 is MNHEY and CDR2 is SMNVEV in the germline V gene (reference sequence). This CDR3 is built from 21 residues. Trimming removed 1 base from V and 5 bases from J; junction bases left unmatched: 20. The CDR3: CASSLYGRGRRTGGLDNEQFF. The CDR3 DNA reads TGTGCCAGCAGTTTATATGGACGGGGACGGCGGACAGGGGGGTTGGACAATGAGCAGTTCTTC.

The J gene is TRBJ1-1, the V gene TRBV7-9; D might be TRBD1 (5 bases). The CDR3 length is 14 residues. Germline V gene lookup returns CDR1 SEHNR and CDR2 FQNEAQ (reference sequence). With 1 base removed from V and 6 bases from J, the gap between germline ends came to 12 bases. The DNA for the CDR3 is TGTGCCAGCAGCTTAGGGGTTGGGGGTCCTGAAGCTTTCTTT. Protein product: CASSLGVGGPEAFF.

V is TRBV28 and J is TRBJ1-5; D is ambiguous. The germline V gene encodes CDR1 MDHEN and CDR2 SYDVKM. CDR3 length: 14 amino acids. The ends were cut back, 6 bases at V and 3 bases at J, with 12 bases in the middle. The CDR3 nucleotides read TGTGCCAGCAGATTTAGGGAGATCAATCAGCCCCAGCATTTT. Translation: CASRFREINQPQHF.

This chain links TRBV7-8 with TRBJ1-1; 9 bases fit TRBD1. After removal of 5 bases from V and 1 base from J, the junction contained 8 bases not matched to a gene. The CDR3 length is 16 residues. CDR1 is SGHVS, CDR2 FQNEAQ, per germline. The CDR3 DNA sequence: TGTGCCAGCAGCCTCCGTGGGGGACAGGGGAACACTGAAGCTTTCTTT. Protein: CASSLRGGQGNTEAFF. Full variable domain (remainder filled in from reference TRBV7-8 and TRBJ1-1): GAGVSQSPRYKVAKRGQDVALRCDPISGHVSLFWYQQALGQGPEFLTYFQNEAQLDKSGLPSDRFFAERPEGSVSTLKIQRTQQEDSAVYLCASSLRGGQGNTEAFFGQGTRLTVV.

This chain links TRBV30 with TRBJ1-2; 7 bases are shared with TRBD1. The CDR3 is 12 amino acids. Germline V gene sequence: CDR1 GTSNPN, CDR2 SVGIG (reference sequence). Unmatched junction bases numbered 8, after V lost 8 bases and J lost 5 bases. The CDR3 nucleotides read TGTGCCCTGGGGAACAGGGGTTATGGCTACACCTTC. Amino acid sequence: CALGNRGYGYTF.

The rearrangement joins TRBV18 to TRBJ2-1; TRBD1 or TRBD2 may be the D gene (6 bases each). The CDR3 consists of 14 residues. Trimming stripped 3 bases from V and 10 bases from J, with 16 bases between. Per the germline V gene, CDR1 is KGHSH and CDR2 is LQKENI. The CDR3 DNA reads TGTGCCAGCTCACCGTTTCCGGGGGCCGGGGAGCAGTTCTTC. Translation: CASSPFPGAGEQFF.

The chain links TRBV4-2 to TRBJ2-1; D ambiguous. The CDR3 spans 16 residues. With 0 bases removed from V and 0 bases from J, the gap between germline ends came to 9 bases. CDR1 is LGHNA and CDR2 is YNFKEQ in the germline V gene. The CDR3 sequence: CASSQDVRSSYNEQFF. CDR3 coding DNA: TGTGCCAGCAGCCAAGATGTGCGGAGCTCCTACAATGAGCAGTTCTTC.

This chain connects TRBV5-4 to TRBJ2-7; 9 bases fit TRBD1. The germline CDR1 and CDR2 sequences are SGHNT and YYREEE (reference sequence). The CDR3 spans 14 residues. V lost 1 base to trimming and J lost 7 bases; unmatched junction nucleotides: 6. CDR3 region: CASSLRQGVREQYF. For the CDR3, the DNA is TGTGCCAGCAGCTTGAGACAGGGGGTTCGAGAGCAGTACTTC.

This sequence joins TRBV5-1 and TRBJ2-4; a possible D gene is TRBD2 (6 bases). Trimming stripped 4 bases from V and 6 bases from J, with 17 bases between. Per the germline V gene, CDR1 is SGHRS and CDR2 is YFSETQ. CDR3 size: 15 residues. The CDR3 DNA sequence: TGCGCCAGCAGCCCCGACCCTAGCGTTCCAAACATTCAGTACTTC. Translating it yields CASSPDPSVPNIQYF.